The clone carrying this T cell receptor (beta chain) appeared once. CDR1 is KGHSH and CDR2 is LQKENI in the germline V gene. The junction had 10 bases not matched to a gene; V was cut back by 3 bases and J by 6 bases. The CDR3 runs 16 residues. The data belong to a study of blood T cell repertoires in COVID-19. How the authors handled the data: Reference gene primer amplification yielded estimated nucleated cell counts. The table came from immunoSEQ multiplex PCR; TCRdb's copy has only in-frame clones and leaves some out. The DNA gave D and trimming, while V, J and clone size come from that table. This sample has under 100,000 clones; about nine tenths occur once, and the top ten carry under 1.2%.

This clonotype originated in a human donor in a cohort sampled during active COVID-19. V gene TRBV18 combines with J gene TRBJ2-7; 11 nucleotides match TRBD2. Material: peripheral blood. CDR3: CASSPVTSGSAFEQYF. The CDR3 coding sequence is TGTGCCAGCTCACCGGTAACTAGCGGGAGTGCCTTCGAGCAGTACTTC.